A selection of T cell receptor beta chains follows, all from one sample in a study of blood T cell repertoires in COVID-19. Sequenced by immunoSEQ multiplex PCR; TCRdb stores in-frame clones only, minus some. The sample consists of some 96,000 clones, 80% of them appearing once. Sequenced material: peripheral blood. All receptors derive from a man between 65 and 85 years old with active or convalescent COVID-19. Both conserved end residues are part of each CDR3. The D gene is left open where the match is weak. Rows give clone size only sometimes, using once, few, many, or a class for an expanded clone.

D gene	J gene	V gene	clone size	CDR3 DNA	CDR3 protein
NA	TRBJ2-7	TRBV29-1	NA	TGCAGCGTTGACAAGGGGCCGAGCTCCTACGAGCAGTACTTC	CSVDKGPSSYEQYF
TRBD1	TRBJ2-7	TRBV5-6	NA	TGTGCCAGCAGCCCAGACAGGGGGCAATACGAGCAGTACTTC	CASSPDRGQYEQYF
NA	TRBJ1-1	TRBV28	NA	TGTGCCAGCAGTATACCAGGTGTCATGAACACTGAAGCTTTCTTT	CASSIPGVMNTEAFF
TRBD2	TRBJ2-1	TRBV3-1/TRBV3-2	NA	TGTGCCAGCAGCCCGGGGACTAGCGGGAAAGGAGAGCAGTTCTTC	CASSPGTSGKGEQFF
TRBD1	TRBJ2-1	TRBV11-3	NA	TGTGCCAGCAGCAAGACGAATGGGGACAGGAGGCGTTTTGAGCAGTTCTTC	CASSKTNGDRRRFEQFF
NA	TRBJ1-1	TRBV19	NA	TGTGCCAGTCGCAGACCCGGACACAACACTGAAGCTTTCTTT	CASRRPGHNTEAFF
NA	TRBJ1-1	TRBV2	few	TGTGCCAGCAGATACGGGTTAGACACTGAAGCTTTCTTT	CASRYGLDTEAFF
TRBD1	TRBJ1-2	TRBV12-5	NA	TGTGCTAGTGGTTTGGACTCCGGACAGGGGCAGACCTATGGCTACACCTTC	CASGLDSGQGQTYGYTF
TRBD1	TRBJ2-7	TRBV9	NA	TGTGCCAGCAGCTTGGGACAGGTTTCCTACGAGCAGTACTTC	CASSLGQVSYEQYF
NA	TRBJ2-2	TRBV3-1/TRBV3-2	NA	TGTGCCAGCAGCCTCTCTCCCGGGGAGCTGTTTTTT	CASSLSPGELFF
NA	TRBJ2-5	TRBV4-2	NA	TGTGCCAGCAGCCAAGACTCACAGGACGGCCAAGAGACCCAGTACTTC	CASSQDSQDGQETQYF
NA	TRBJ2-7	TRBV5-6	once	TGTGCCAGCAGCTTGGTAGGGGGAGACGAGCAGTACTTC	CASSLVGGDEQYF
NA	TRBJ2-3	TRBV5-4	NA	TGTGCCAGCAAGACAGGGAGGACAGATACGCAGTATTTT	CASKTGRTDTQYF
TRBD1	TRBJ1-2	TRBV5-5	NA	TGTGCCAGCAGCACCTTGGGACAGGGATATGGCTACACCTTC	CASSTLGQGYGYTF